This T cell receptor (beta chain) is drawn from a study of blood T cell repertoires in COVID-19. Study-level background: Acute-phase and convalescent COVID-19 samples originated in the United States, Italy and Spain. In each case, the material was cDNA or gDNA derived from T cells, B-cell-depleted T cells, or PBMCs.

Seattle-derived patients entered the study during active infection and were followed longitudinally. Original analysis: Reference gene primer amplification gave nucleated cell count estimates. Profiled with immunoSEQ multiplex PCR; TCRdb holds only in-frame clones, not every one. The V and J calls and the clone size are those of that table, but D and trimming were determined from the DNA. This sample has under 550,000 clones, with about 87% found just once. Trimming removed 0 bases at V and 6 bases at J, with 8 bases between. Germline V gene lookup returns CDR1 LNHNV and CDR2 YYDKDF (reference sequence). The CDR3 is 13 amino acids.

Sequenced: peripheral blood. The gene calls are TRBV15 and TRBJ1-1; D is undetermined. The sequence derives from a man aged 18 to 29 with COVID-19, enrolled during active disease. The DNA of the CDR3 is TGTGCCACCAGCAGAGATTATAACTCTGAAGCTTTCTTT. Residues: CATSRDYNSEAFF.